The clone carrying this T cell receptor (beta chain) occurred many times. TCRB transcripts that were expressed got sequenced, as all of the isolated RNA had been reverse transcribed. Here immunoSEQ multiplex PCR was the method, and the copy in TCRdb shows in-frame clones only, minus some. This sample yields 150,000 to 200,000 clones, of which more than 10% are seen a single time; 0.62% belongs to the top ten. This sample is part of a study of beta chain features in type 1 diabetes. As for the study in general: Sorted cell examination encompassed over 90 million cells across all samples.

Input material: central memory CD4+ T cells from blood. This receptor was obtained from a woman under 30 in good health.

CDR3 protein: CSVGGRRSGETQYF. DNA of the CDR3: TGCAGCGTAGGCGGGAGAAGGTCAGGAGAGACCCAGTACTTC. This chain joins TRBV29-1 and TRBJ2-5, with TRBD2 matching over 7 bases. The trim removed 6 bases at V and 4 bases at J, leaving 11 bases unmatched. This CDR3 has 14 amino acids. Germline values: CDR1 SQVTM, CDR2 ANQGSEA.